These 22 T cell receptor beta chains share one sample of origin, sequenced in a study of blood T cell repertoires in COVID-19. This table comes from immunoSEQ multiplex PCR, and its TCRdb copy is limited to in-frame clones, with some not included. The sample records tens of thousands of clones, around 90% being singletons. Sequenced sample: peripheral blood. These receptors originate from a human donor in a cohort sampled during active COVID-19.

This clone was seen a handful of times. The gene calls are TRBV11-3 and TRBJ2-7, with TRBD2 matching 7 bases. This CDR3 comprises 14 residues. Looked up from germline, CDR1 is SGHNT and CDR2 is YENEEA. J gave up 0 bases and V 4 bases, and 3 bases lay outside the gene matches. CDR3 in DNA: TGTGCCAGCAGCTCCGGGGGGAGCTCCTACGAGCAGTACTTC. Amino acid sequence: CASSSGGSSYEQYF. The full variable domain, rest sourced from reference TRBV11-3 and TRBJ2-7, is EAGVVQSPRYKIIEKKQPVAFWCNPISGHNTLYWYLQNLGQGPELLIRYENEEAVDDSQLPKDRFSAERLKGVDSTLKIQPAELGDSAVYLCASSSGGSSYEQYFGPGTRLTVT.

This CDR3 reads CASSVAGTVNSPLHF. The DNA of the CDR3 is TGTGCCAGCAGCGTAGCCGGGACAGTCAATTCACCCCTCCACTTT. The chain has TRBV9 and TRBJ1-6, with TRBD1 identical over 7 bases. The junction had 4 bases not matched to a gene; V was cut back by 0 bases and J by 7 bases. CDR3 length: 15 amino acids. Germline lookup yields CDR1 SGDLS and CDR2 YYNGEE.

This clone showed up just a few times. The chain carries TRBV19 and TRBJ1-5; 7 bases line up with TRBD1. The germline CDR1 and CDR2 sequences are LNHDA and SQIVND (reference sequence). The CDR3 has 15 residues. With V trimmed by 3 bases and J by 4 bases, 6 bases remained unmatched. CDR3 bases: TGTGCCAGTAGTATGGGGACAGTAAGTAATCAGCCCCAGCATTTT. Residues: CASSMGTVSNQPQHF. The whole variable domain, remainder taken from reference TRBV19 and TRBJ1-5, is DGGITQSPKYLFRKEGQNVTLSCEQNLNHDAMYWYRQDPGQGLRLIYYSQIVNDFQKGDIAEGYSVSREKKESFPLTVTSAQKNPTAFYLCASSMGTVSNQPQHFGDGTRLSIL.

This clone turned up a few times. The gene calls are TRBV29-1 and TRBJ2-1; 14 nucleotides line up with TRBD2. The V gene's germline CDR1 is SQVTM and CDR2 ANQGSEA. This CDR3 contains 14 residues. V lost 3 bases, J lost 7 bases, and 2 bases stayed unmatched. The CDR3 spells CSVEGTSGSNEQFF. The CDR3 nucleotides read TGCAGCGTTGAGGGGACTAGCGGGAGTAATGAGCAGTTCTTC.

This chain connects TRBV7-8 to TRBJ2-3, with TRBD2 identical over 16 bases. The V and J ends lost 5 bases and 4 bases, in that order; junction bases with no gene match: 0. The V gene's germline CDR1 is SGHVS and CDR2 FQNEAQ. The CDR3 spans 15 residues. The CDR3 region is CASSGTSGRADTQYF. Here the CDR3 DNA reads TGTGCCAGCAGCGGGACTAGCGGGAGGGCAGATACGCAGTATTTT.

The gene calls are TRBV19 and TRBJ2-3, with 7 positions matching TRBD2. CDR1 and CDR2 (germline): LNHDA, SQIVND (reference sequence). The CDR3 length is 17 residues. The V gene end was trimmed by 5 bases and the J gene end by 0 bases; junction bases not matched to a gene: 11. The CDR3 DNA follows: TGTGCCAGTAGTGAGTCTAGCGGTGTGGCTAGCACAGATACGCAGTATTTT. This sequence encodes CASSESSGVASTDTQYF. Full variable domain (outside the CDR3, taken from reference TRBV19 and TRBJ2-3): DGGITQSPKYLFRKEGQNVTLSCEQNLNHDAMYWYRQDPGQGLRLIYYSQIVNDFQKGDIAEGYSVSREKKESFPLTVTSAQKNPTAFYLCASSESSGVASTDTQYFGPGTRLTVL.

The chain is built from TRBV28 and TRBJ1-4; tentatively, D is TRBD1 (5 bases). The germline V gene has CDR1 MDHEN and CDR2 SYDVKM. This CDR3 comprises 15 residues. With 6 bases removed from V and 4 bases from J, the gap between germline ends came to 15 bases. Written as DNA, the CDR3 is TGTGCCAGCAGACTCCCGACAGCGGGTAATGAAAAACTGTTTTTT. Translated: CASRLPTAGNEKLFF.

The rearrangement uses TRBV30 and TRBJ2-7; D gene uncertain. The CDR3 totals 13 residues. The V gene's germline CDR1 is GTSNPN and CDR2 SVGIG (reference sequence). Trimming shortened V by 0 bases and J by 0 bases, and 6 bases separated the two germline ends. CDR3 in DNA: TGTGCCTGGAGTGTTGGAGTCTCCTACGAGCAGTACTTC. Translating gives CAWSVGVSYEQYF.

The chain combines TRBV4-3 with TRBJ2-3, with D maybe TRBD2 (5 bases). V lost 0 bases to trimming and J lost 3 bases, with 13 bases between them. The CDR3 totals 16 residues. The germline V gene encodes CDR1 LGHNA and CDR2 YSLEER. CDR3 residues: CASSQDVSGRTDTQYF. CDR3 nucleotides: TGCGCCAGCAGCCAAGATGTAAGCGGACGGACAGATACGCAGTATTTT.

The chain carries TRBV7-2 and TRBJ2-5, with TRBD2 matching 9 bases. The CDR3 consists of 16 residues. The V gene's germline CDR1 is SGHTA and CDR2 FQGNSA. Unmatched junction bases numbered 12, after V lost 5 bases and J lost 5 bases. The chain's CDR3 is CASSPPRASGTETQYF. CDR3 DNA: TGTGCCAGCAGCCCACCTAGGGCTAGCGGGACTGAGACCCAGTACTTC. Based on the CDR3 plus reference TRBV7-2 and TRBJ2-5, the full variable domain is GAGVSQSPSNKVTEKGKDVELRCDPISGHTALYWYRQSLGQGLEFLIYFQGNSAPDKSGLPSDRFSAERTGGSVSTLTIQRTQQEDSAVYLCASSPPRASGTETQYFGPGTRLLVL.

This rearrangement joins TRBV11-3 to TRBJ2-3, with a weak D call TRBD2 (6 bases). Trimming shortened V by 4 bases and J by 3 bases, and 8 bases separated the two germline ends. Per the germline V gene, CDR1 is SGHNT and CDR2 is YENEEA. The CDR3 contains 13 residues. The CDR3 sequence: CASSSGLTDTQYF. DNA of the CDR3: TGTGCCAGCAGCTCGGGACTTACAGATACGCAGTATTTT.

The V call is TRBV19, the J call TRBJ2-1; D ambiguous. The germline V gene encodes CDR1 LNHDA and CDR2 SQIVND (reference sequence). V was trimmed by 4 bases and J by 0 bases, leaving 13 bases between them. The CDR3 length is 16 residues. CDR3 in amino acids: CASSRSSRSSYNEQFF. The DNA of the CDR3 is TGTGCCAGTAGTAGAAGTTCGCGGAGCTCCTACAATGAGCAGTTCTTC.

To note about this clone: One end of the junction fails to match germline, which may point to a read error. The chain joins TRBV5-1 to TRBJ2-7; 12 bases line up with TRBD1. This CDR3 region has 15 residues. Germline lookup yields CDR1 SGHRS and CDR2 YFSETQ. The CDR3 region is CASSLGGQGAYEQYF. The DNA for the CDR3 is TGCGCCAGCAGCTTGGGGGGACAGGGGGCCTATGAGCAGTACTTC. Variable domain in full (rest from reference TRBV5-1 and TRBJ2-7): KAGVTQTPRYLIKTRGQQVTLSCSPISGHRSVSWYQQTPGQGLQFLFEYFSETQRNKGNFPGRFSGRQFSNSRSEMNVSTLELGDSALYLCASSLGGQGAYEQYFGPGTRLTVT.

The chain is built from TRBV11-3 and TRBJ2-2; D unresolved. Trimming removed 5 bases at V and 3 bases at J, with 10 bases between. Germline values: CDR1 SGHNT, CDR2 YENEEA. There are 14 residues in the CDR3. CDR3 protein: CASSPYRDTGELFF. The CDR3 DNA follows: TGTGCCAGCAGCCCCTACCGGGACACCGGGGAGCTGTTTTTT. Combining the CDR3 with reference TRBV11-3 and TRBJ2-2 gives the whole variable domain EAGVVQSPRYKIIEKKQPVAFWCNPISGHNTLYWYLQNLGQGPELLIRYENEEAVDDSQLPKDRFSAERLKGVDSTLKIQPAELGDSAVYLCASSPYRDTGELFFGEGSRLTVL.

The chain is built from TRBV5-1 and TRBJ2-1; D possibly corresponds to TRBD2 (5 bases). From germline, CDR1 is SGHRS and CDR2 YFSETQ. Trimming cost V 5 bases and J 5 bases, with 17 bases left between them. This CDR3 has 15 residues. For the CDR3, the DNA is TGCGCCAGCAGTTTCTCGTTAGGAGGACACAATGAGCAGTTCTTC. This encodes CASSFSLGGHNEQFF.

Details on this clone: One junction end does not reproduce the germline sequence, and a read error may be involved. This chain connects TRBV7-7 to TRBJ1-1; 7 bases match TRBD1. From germline, CDR1 is SSHAT and CDR2 FNYEAQ (reference sequence). This CDR3 comprises 16 residues. The CDR3 DNA follows: TGTGCTAGCAGCCCCTGGGACAGTTTCATGAACACTGAAGCTTTCTTT. This encodes CASSPWDSFMNTEAFF.

The V and J genes are TRBV10-3 and TRBJ1-1; D unresolved. The CDR3 sequence is 15 residues long. Germline V gene lookup returns CDR1 ENHRY and CDR2 SYGVKD. The V and J ends lost 3 bases and 5 bases respectively, with 16 bases between them. The CDR3 coding sequence is TGTGCCATCAGTGACCGTTTATTTGAGAGGACTGAAGCTTTCTTT. Its protein product is CAISDRLFERTEAFF.

The CDR3 DNA is TGTGCCAGTAGCACAGGGGGCGCAGCCAAAAACATTCAGTACTTC. Translated, it gives CASSTGGAAKNIQYF. The chain carries TRBV19 and TRBJ2-4, with 9 positions matching TRBD1. CDR3 length: 15 residues. Trimming at V came to 6 bases and at J to 0 bases, leaving 3 bases not matched to a gene. Germline CDR1 and CDR2: LNHDA and SQIVND (reference sequence).

This chain's CDR3 is CASSLRKGYTEAFF. The CDR3 DNA sequence: TGTGCCAGCAGCCTTAGAAAGGGGTACACTGAAGCTTTCTTT. The genes are TRBV3-1 (or the pseudogene TRBV3-2) and TRBJ1-1, with D tentatively TRBD1 (5 bases). The germline V gene has CDR1 LGHDT and CDR2 YNNKEL (reference sequence). This CDR3 contains 14 residues. V gave up 4 bases and J gave up 3 bases, with 12 bases separating them.

The V and J genes are TRBV5-1 and TRBJ2-4; weak D call: TRBD2 (6 bases). V shed 4 bases and J shed 1 base, with 15 bases lying between them. The length of the CDR3 is 16 residues. Germline loops: CDR1 SGHRS, CDR2 YFSETQ. CDR3 protein: CASSLGSGDAKNIQYF. The CDR3 DNA sequence: TGCGCCAGCAGCCTCGGGTCGGGGGACGCCAAAAACATTCAGTACTTC.

The rearrangement links TRBV7-9 to TRBJ2-1, with D possibly TRBD1 on 5 matching bases. Trimming shortened V by 5 bases and J by 3 bases, and 8 bases separated the two germline ends. Germline values: CDR1 SEHNR, CDR2 FQNEAQ (reference sequence). This CDR3 region has 13 residues. CDR3: CASSNRIYNEQFF. In DNA form, the CDR3 reads TGTGCCAGCAGCAACAGGATCTACAATGAGCAGTTCTTC.

The genes are TRBV10-3 and TRBJ2-2, with TRBD1 matching 9 bases. This CDR3 has 15 amino acids. The junction had 11 bases not matched to a gene; V was cut back by 10 bases and J by 5 bases. Germline CDR1 ENHRY, CDR2 SYGVKD. DNA for the CDR3: TGTGCCACCGTAGGACAGGGGATTGGGACCGGGGAGCTGTTTTTT. Amino acids: CATVGQGIGTGELFF.